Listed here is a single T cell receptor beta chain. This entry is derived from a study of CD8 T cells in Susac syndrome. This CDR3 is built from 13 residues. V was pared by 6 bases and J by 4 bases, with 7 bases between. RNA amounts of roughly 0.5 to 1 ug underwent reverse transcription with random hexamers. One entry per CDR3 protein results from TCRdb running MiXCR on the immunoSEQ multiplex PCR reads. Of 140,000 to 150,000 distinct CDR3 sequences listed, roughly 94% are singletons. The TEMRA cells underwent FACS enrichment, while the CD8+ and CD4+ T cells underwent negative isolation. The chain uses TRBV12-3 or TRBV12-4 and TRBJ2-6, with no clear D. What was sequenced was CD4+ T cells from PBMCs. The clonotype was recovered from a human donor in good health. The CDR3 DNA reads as TGTGCCAGCAGGGTCCACGGGGCCAACGTCCTGACTTTC. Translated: CASRVHGANVLTF.